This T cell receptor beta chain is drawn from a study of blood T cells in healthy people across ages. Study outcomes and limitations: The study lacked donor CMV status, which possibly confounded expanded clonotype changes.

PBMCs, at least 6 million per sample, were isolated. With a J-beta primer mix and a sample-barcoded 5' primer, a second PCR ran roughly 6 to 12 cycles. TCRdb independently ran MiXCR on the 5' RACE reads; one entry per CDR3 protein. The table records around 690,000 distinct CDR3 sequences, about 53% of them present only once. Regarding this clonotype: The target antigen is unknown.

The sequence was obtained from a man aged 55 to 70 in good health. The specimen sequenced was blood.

Here the CDR3 DNA reads TGTGCCACCAGCCGAAGGACAGCATCTGGCTATGGCTACACCTTC. Protein product: CATSRRTASGYGYTF. This chain joins TRBV15 and TRBJ1-2, with a weak D call TRBD1 (6 bases). The germline V and J ends were trimmed by 5 bases and 4 bases, with 17 bases remaining between them. The CDR3 loop spans 15 amino acids. Germline values: CDR1 LNHNV, CDR2 YYDKDF (reference sequence).